The 5 T cell receptor beta chains reported below all come from one sample, sequenced in a study of blood T cell repertoires in COVID-19. The protocol was immunoSEQ multiplex PCR, while the TCRdb copy is restricted to in-frame clones and leaves out a portion. The data contain approximately 240,000 clones, around 82% of them singletons. The source material was peripheral blood. These receptors originate from a woman aged 55-69 years with acute or convalescent COVID-19.

This chain connects TRBV2 to TRBJ1-2, with D possibly being TRBD1 (5 bases). Germline V lookup: CDR1 SNHLY, CDR2 FYNNEI. With 4 bases removed from V and 8 bases from J, the gap between germline ends came to 11 bases. CDR3 length: 12 residues. CDR3 amino acids: CASSVQGGGYTF. The DNA for the CDR3 is TGTGCCAGCAGTGTTCAGGGAGGAGGCTACACCTTC. Looking up the rest from reference TRBV2 and TRBJ1-2 gives the full variable domain: EPEVTQTPSHQVTQMGQEVILRCVPISNHLYFYWYRQILGQKVEFLVSFYNNEISEKSEIFDDQFSVERPDGSNFTLKIRSTKLEDSAMYFCASSVQGGGYTFGSGTRLTVV.

This chain links TRBV9 with TRBJ1-2, with D hard to call. The germline V gene encodes CDR1 SGDLS and CDR2 YYNGEE. The CDR3 runs to 15 residues. V gave up 0 bases and J gave up 5 bases, with 14 bases separating them. The CDR3 here is CASSVALSLAYGYTF. The CDR3 coding sequence is TGTGCCAGCAGCGTAGCCCTAAGCCTAGCATATGGCTACACCTTC. Drawing the rest from reference TRBV9 and TRBJ1-2, the complete variable domain is DSGVTQTPKHLITATGQRVTLRCSPRSGDLSVYWYQQSLDQGLQFLIQYYNGEERAKGNILERFSAQQFPDLHSELNLSSLELGDSALYFCASSVALSLAYGYTFGSGTRLTVV.

The rearrangement joins TRBV19 to TRBJ2-5; TRBD1 is a possible D gene (6 bases). The CDR3 covers 15 residues. CDR1 is LNHDA, CDR2 SQIVND, per germline (reference sequence). The V gene lost 5 bases and the J gene lost 3 bases, with 16 bases spanning the gap. CDR3 DNA: TGTGCCAGTAGTGAGACCTGGGGGCGCGAAGAGACCCAGTACTTC. Its translation: CASSETWGREETQYF.

The count of this clone is one. This chain uses TRBV6-2 or TRBV6-3 with TRBJ2-5; D may be TRBD1 (5 bases). CDR3 size: 15 residues. From germline, CDR1 is MNHEY and CDR2 SVGEGT. V lost 5 bases to trimming and J lost 1 base, with 14 bases between them. The CDR3 DNA follows: TGTGCCAGCAGTCCCCGGTGGGGCGGCCAAGAGACCCAGTACTTC. This codes for CASSPRWGGQETQYF.

The chain has TRBV4-2 and TRBJ2-7; possible D gene TRBD2, 6 bases. CDR1 is LGHNA and CDR2 is YNFKEQ in the germline V gene. V dropped 0 bases and J dropped 2 bases, with 11 bases sitting between them. This CDR3 has 15 residues. CDR3 coding DNA: TGTGCCAGCAGCCAAGACGGCGGGGCTGCCTACGAGCAGTACTTC. This sequence encodes CASSQDGGAAYEQYF.